The following is a TCR beta chain sequence with its context. Sequencing was performed with immunoSEQ multiplex PCR; in TCRdb, only in-frame clones are kept and a portion is missing. The sample lists 200,000 to 250,000 clones, around 84% occurring once. The sample originates from a study of blood T cell repertoires in COVID-19. Sample: peripheral blood. This sequence originates from a woman older than 75 with active or convalescent COVID-19.

CDR3 in amino acids: CASSPPTSPSYEQYF. The DNA of the CDR3 is TGTGCCAGCTCACCACCGACTAGCCCGTCCTACGAGCAGTACTTC. The V and J genes are TRBV18 and TRBJ2-7; TRBD2 matches at 7 bases. From germline, CDR1 is KGHSH and CDR2 LQKENI. J gave up 1 base and V 0 bases, and 3 bases lay outside the gene matches. The CDR3 consists of 15 residues.